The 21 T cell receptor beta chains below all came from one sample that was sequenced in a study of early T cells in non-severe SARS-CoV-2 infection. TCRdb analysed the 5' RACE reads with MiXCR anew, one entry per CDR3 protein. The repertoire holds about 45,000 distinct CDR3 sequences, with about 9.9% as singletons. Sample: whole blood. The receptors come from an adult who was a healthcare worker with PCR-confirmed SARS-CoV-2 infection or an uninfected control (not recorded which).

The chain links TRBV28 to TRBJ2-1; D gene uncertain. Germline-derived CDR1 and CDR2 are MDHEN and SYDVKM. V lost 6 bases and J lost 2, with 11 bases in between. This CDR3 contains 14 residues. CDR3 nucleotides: TGTGCCAGCAGAAGCTTCTCAGCCTACAATGAGCAGTTCTTC. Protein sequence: CASRSFSAYNEQFF.

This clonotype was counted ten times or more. CDR3 loop: CASSPGLAGGDTQYF. DNA of the CDR3: TGTGCCAGCAGCCCGGGACTAGCGGGAGGGGATACGCAGTATTTT. The chain carries TRBV7-2 and TRBJ2-3; 16 bases line up with TRBD2. Germline assignment: CDR1 SGHTA and CDR2 FQGNSA. J was trimmed by 6 bases and V by 5 bases; bases with no gene match: 2. The CDR3 totals 15 residues.

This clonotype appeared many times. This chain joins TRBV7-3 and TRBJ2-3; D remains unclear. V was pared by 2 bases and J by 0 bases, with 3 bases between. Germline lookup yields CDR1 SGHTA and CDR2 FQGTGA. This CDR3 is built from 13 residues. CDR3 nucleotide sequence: TGTGCCAGCAGCTTACAAAGCACAGATACGCAGTATTTT. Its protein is CASSLQSTDTQYF.

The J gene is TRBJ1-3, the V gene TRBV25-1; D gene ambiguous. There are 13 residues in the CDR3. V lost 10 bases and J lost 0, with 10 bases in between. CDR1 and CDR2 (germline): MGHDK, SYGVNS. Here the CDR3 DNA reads TGTGCCACCGTTGGGGACTCTGGAAACACCATATATTTT. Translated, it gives CATVGDSGNTIYF.

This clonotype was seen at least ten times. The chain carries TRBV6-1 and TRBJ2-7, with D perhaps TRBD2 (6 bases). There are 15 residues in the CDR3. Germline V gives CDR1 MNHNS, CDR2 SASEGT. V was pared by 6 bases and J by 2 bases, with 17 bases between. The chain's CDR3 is CASRLAPGGAYEQYF. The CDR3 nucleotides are TGTGCCAGCAGATTAGCGCCCGGAGGGGCCTACGAGCAGTACTTC.

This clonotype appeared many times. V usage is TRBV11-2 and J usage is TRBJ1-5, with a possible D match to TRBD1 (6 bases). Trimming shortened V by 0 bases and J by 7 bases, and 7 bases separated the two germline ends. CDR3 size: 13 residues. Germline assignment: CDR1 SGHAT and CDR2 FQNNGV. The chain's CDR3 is CASSLEGGQPQHF. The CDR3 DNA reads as TGTGCCAGCAGCTTAGAGGGGGGCCAGCCCCAGCATTTT.

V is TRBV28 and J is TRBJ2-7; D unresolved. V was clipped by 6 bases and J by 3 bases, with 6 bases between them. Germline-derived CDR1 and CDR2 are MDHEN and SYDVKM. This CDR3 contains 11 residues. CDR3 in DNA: TGTGCCAGCAGGCTGAACTACGAGCAGTACTTC. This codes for CASRLNYEQYF.

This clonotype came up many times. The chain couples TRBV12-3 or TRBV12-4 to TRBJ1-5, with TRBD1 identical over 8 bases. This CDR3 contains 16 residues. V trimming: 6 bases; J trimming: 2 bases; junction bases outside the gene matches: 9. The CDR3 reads CASRLTTQGGNQPQHF. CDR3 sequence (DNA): TGTGCCAGCAGACTTACAACACAGGGGGGCAATCAGCCCCAGCATTTT.

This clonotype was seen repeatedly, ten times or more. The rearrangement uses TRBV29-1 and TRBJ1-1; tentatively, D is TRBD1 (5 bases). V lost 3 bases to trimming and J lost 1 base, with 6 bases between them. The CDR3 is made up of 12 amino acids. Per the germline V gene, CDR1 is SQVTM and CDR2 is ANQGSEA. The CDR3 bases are TGCAGCGTTGATGGGGGGAACACTGAAGCTTTCTTT. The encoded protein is CSVDGGNTEAFF.

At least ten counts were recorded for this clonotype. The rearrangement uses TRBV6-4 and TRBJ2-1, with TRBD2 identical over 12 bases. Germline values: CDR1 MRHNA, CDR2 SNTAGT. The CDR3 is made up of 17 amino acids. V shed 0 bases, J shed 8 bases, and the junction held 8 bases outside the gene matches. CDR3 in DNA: TGTGCCAGCAGTGACTCTCCTAGCGGGAGGGCCGGGGATGAGCAGTTCTTC. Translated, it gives CASSDSPSGRAGDEQFF.

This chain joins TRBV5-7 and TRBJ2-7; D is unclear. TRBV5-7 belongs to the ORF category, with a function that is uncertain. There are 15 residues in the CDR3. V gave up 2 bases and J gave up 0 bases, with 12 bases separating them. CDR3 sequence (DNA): TGTGCCAGCAGCTTTGACGGAATAACCTCCTACGAGCAGTACTTC. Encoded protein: CASSFDGITSYEQYF.

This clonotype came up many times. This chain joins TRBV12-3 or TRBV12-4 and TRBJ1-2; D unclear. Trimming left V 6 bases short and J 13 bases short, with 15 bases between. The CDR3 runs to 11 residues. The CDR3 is CASSSEDLPTF. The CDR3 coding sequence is TGTGCCAGCAGCTCTGAGGATCTCCCCACCTTC.

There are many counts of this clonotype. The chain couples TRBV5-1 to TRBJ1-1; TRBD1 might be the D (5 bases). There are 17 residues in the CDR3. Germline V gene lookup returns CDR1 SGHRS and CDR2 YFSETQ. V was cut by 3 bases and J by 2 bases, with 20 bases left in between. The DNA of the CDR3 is TGCGCCAGCAGCTGGGGCAACTTACAGGCACCCAACACTGAAGCTTTCTTT. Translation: CASSWGNLQAPNTEAFF.

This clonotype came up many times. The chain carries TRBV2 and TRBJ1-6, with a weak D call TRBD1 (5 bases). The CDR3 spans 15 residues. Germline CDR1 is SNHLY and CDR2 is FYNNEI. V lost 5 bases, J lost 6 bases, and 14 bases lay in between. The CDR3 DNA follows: TGTGCCAGCAGTACACAGACAGTCCGTAATTCACCCCTCCACTTT. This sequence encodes CASSTQTVRNSPLHF. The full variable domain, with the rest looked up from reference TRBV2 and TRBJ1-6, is EPEVTQTPSHQVTQMGQEVILRCVPISNHLYFYWYRQILGQKVEFLVSFYNNEISEKSEIFDDQFSVERPDGSNFTLKIRSTKLEDSAMYFCASSTQTVRNSPLHFGNGTRLTVT.

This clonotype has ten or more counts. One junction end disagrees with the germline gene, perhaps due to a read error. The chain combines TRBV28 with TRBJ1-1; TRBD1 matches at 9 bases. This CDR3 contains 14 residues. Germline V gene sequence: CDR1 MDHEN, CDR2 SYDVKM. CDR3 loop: CASSSGQGDSEAFF. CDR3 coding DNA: TGTGCCAGCAGTTCGGGACAGGGTGACTCTGAAGCTTTTTTT. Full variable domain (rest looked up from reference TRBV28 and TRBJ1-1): DVKVTQSSRYLVKRTGEKVFLECVQDMDHENMFWYRQDPGLGLRLIYFSYDVKMKEKGDIPEGYSVSREKKERFSLILESASTNQTSMYLCASSSGQGDSEAFFGQGTRLTVV.

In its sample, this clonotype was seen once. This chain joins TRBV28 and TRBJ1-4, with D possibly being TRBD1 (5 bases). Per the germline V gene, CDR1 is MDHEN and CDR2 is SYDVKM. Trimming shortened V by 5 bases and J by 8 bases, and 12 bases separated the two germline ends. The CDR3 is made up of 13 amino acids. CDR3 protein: CASSNPGREKLFF. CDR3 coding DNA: TGTGCCAGCAGTAACCCGGGACGAGAAAAACTGTTTTTT.

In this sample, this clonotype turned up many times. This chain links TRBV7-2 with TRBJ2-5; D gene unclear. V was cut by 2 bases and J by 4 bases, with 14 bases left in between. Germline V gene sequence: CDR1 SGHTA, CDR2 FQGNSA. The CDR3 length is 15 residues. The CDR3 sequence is CASSLTGSHPETQYF. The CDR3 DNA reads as TGTGCCAGCAGCTTAACGGGCAGCCATCCAGAGACCCAGTACTTC.

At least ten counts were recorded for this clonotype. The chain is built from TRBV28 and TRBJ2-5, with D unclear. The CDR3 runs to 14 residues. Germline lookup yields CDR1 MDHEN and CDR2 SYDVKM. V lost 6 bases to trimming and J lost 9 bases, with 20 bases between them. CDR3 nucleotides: TGTGCCAGCAGCCCTGGCTGGCGGATTCGTTCCCAGTACTTC. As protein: CASSPGWRIRSQYF.

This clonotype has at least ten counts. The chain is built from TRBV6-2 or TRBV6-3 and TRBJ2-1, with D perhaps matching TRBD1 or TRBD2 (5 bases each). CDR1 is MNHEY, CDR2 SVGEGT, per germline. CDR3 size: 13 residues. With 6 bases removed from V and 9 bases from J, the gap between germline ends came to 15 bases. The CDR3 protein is CASSQGDLAEQFF. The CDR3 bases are TGTGCCAGCAGCCAAGGGGACCTGGCTGAGCAGTTCTTC.

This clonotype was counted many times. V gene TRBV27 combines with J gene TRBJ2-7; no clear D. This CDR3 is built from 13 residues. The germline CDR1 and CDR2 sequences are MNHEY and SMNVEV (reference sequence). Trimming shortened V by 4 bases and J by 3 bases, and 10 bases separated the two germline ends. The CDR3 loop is CASSSRRFYEQYF. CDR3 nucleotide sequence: TGTGCCAGCAGTTCTCGCAGATTCTACGAGCAGTACTTC.

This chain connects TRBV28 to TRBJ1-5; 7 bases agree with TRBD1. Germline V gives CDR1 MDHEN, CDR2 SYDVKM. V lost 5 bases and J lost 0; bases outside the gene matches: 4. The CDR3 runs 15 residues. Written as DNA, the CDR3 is TGTGCCAGCAGTGGGACAGACTATAGCAATCAGCCCCAGCATTTT. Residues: CASSGTDYSNQPQHF.